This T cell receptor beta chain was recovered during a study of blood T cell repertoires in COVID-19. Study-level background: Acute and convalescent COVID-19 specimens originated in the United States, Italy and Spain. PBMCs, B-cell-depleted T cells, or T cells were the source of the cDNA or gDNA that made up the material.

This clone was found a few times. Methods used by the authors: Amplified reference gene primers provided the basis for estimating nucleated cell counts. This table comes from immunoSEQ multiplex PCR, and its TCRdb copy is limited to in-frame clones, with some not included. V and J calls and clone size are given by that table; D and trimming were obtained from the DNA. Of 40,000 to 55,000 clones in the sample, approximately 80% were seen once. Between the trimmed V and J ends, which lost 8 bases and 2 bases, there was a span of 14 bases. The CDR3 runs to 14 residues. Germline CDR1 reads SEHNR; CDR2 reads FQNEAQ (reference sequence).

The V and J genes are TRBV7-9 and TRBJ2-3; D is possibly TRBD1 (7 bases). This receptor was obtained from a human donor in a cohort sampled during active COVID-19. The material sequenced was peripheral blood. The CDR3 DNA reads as TGTGCCAGCCTACGGGGGACAGTCACAGATACGCAGTATTTT. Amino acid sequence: CASLRGTVTDTQYF.